What follows are 21 T cell receptor beta chains derived from one specimen sequenced in a study of blood T cell repertoires in COVID-19. The method was immunoSEQ multiplex PCR; TCRdb's version includes in-frame clones alone and lacks a portion of them. The data hold about 210,000 clones, with 87% observed a single time. The source material was peripheral blood. All receptors come from a man in his 60s who had recovered from COVID-19.

The V gene is TRBV11-2, the J gene TRBJ1-1; no clear D gene. Germline V gene sequence: CDR1 SGHAT, CDR2 FQNNGV. The V gene lost 8 bases and the J gene lost 6 bases, with 10 bases spanning the gap. The CDR3 is 11 amino acids. The CDR3 DNA reads TGTGCCAGCTCCGGGGTGGCTGAAGCTTTCTTT. This gives the protein CASSGVAEAFF.

This chain joins TRBV9 and TRBJ1-2; the D is unclear. With 0 bases removed from V and 8 bases from J, the gap between germline ends came to 11 bases. The germline V gene encodes CDR1 SGDLS and CDR2 YYNGEE. The CDR3 length is 13 residues. The CDR3: CASSVGSAGGYTF. The CDR3 DNA sequence: TGTGCCAGCAGCGTAGGATCGGCGGGAGGCTACACCTTC.

CDR3 sequence reads: CASSPGQANSPLHF. CDR3 in DNA: TGTGCCAGCAGCCCCGGACAGGCAAATTCACCCCTCCACTTT. The rearrangement uses TRBV7-2 and TRBJ1-6, with 7 nucleotides matching TRBD1. The CDR3 contains 14 residues. The J segment lost 7 bases and the V segment lost 5 bases, leaving 5 bases of the junction unmatched. Germline V CDR1 and CDR2: SGHTA, FQGNSA. The complete variable domain, with remaining parts taken from reference TRBV7-2 and TRBJ1-6, reads GAGVSQSPSNKVTEKGKDVELRCDPISGHTALYWYRQSLGQGLEFLIYFQGNSAPDKSGLPSDRFSAERTGGSVSTLTIQRTQQEDSAVYLCASSPGQANSPLHFGNGTRLTVT.

CDR3 protein: CASRTGGATDYGYTF. CDR3 nucleotide sequence: TGCGCCAGCAGGACAGGGGGCGCTACCGACTATGGCTACACCTTC. This rearrangement joins TRBV10-2 to TRBJ1-2, with 10 bases identical to TRBD1. This CDR3 spans 15 amino acids. The V segment lost 6 bases and the J segment 3 bases; nucleotides outside the gene matches: 7. Germline V gives CDR1 WSHSY, CDR2 SAAADI.

The rearrangement uses TRBV3-1 (or the pseudogene TRBV3-2) and TRBJ1-1; 9 bases map to TRBD1. The germline V gene has CDR1 LGHDT and CDR2 YNNKEL (reference sequence). V lost 3 bases and J lost 3; bases outside the gene matches: 2. The CDR3 totals 14 residues. CDR3 protein: CASSHRDRDTEAFF. CDR3 coding DNA: TGTGCCAGCAGCCACCGGGACAGGGACACTGAAGCTTTCTTT.

The chain carries TRBV24-1 and TRBJ2-2; TRBD1 aligns across 7 bases. The CDR3 runs 14 residues. The J segment lost 5 bases and the V segment lost 3 bases, leaving 2 bases of the junction unmatched. The germline V gene encodes CDR1 KGHDR and CDR2 SFDVKD. The CDR3, as DNA: TGTGCCACCAGTGATCAGACAGGGACCGGGGAGCTGTTTTTT. This encodes CATSDQTGTGELFF.

The rearrangement links TRBV18 to TRBJ2-3; TRBD1 is a possible D gene (6 bases). Germline lookup yields CDR1 KGHSH and CDR2 LQKENI. This CDR3 contains 14 residues. Trimming stripped 3 bases from V and 1 base from J, with 8 bases between. CDR3 amino acids: CASSPRGGTDTQYF. In DNA, the CDR3 is TGTGCCAGCTCACCCAGGGGTGGCACAGATACGCAGTATTTT.

The chain couples TRBV9 to TRBJ1-1, with D perhaps TRBD1 (6 bases). CDR3 length: 15 amino acids. The V gene lost 0 bases and the J gene lost 4 bases, with 13 bases spanning the gap. CDR1 is SGDLS and CDR2 is YYNGEE in the germline V gene. The CDR3 protein is CASSVGGGLSTEAFF. The DNA for the CDR3 is TGTGCCAGCAGCGTAGGGGGGGGCCTCTCCACTGAAGCTTTCTTT.

Here the CDR3 DNA reads TGCAGCGTTGGGACAGCACAAGAGACCCAGTACTTC. Encoded protein: CSVGTAQETQYF. The V gene is TRBV29-1, the J gene TRBJ2-5; D perhaps matches TRBD1 (6 bases). Germline V gene data show CDR1 as SQVTM and CDR2 as ANQGSEA. This CDR3 comprises 12 residues. Trimming took 4 bases from V and 2 from J, leaving 8 bases between them.

There are a few counts of this clone. The CDR3 region has the DNA TGCGCCAGCAGTCGGGTTTCTGGGTACGAGCAGTACTTC. Translating it yields CASSRVSGYEQYF. The chain joins TRBV10-1 to TRBJ2-7, with no clear D. Deletions cut 5 bases from V and 4 bases from J, with 12 bases between. CDR3 length equals 13 residues. From germline, CDR1 is WNHNN and CDR2 SYGVQD (reference sequence).

The V gene is TRBV10-3, the J gene TRBJ2-1; TRBD2 matches at 11 bases. Trimming at V came to 7 bases and at J to 3 bases, leaving 8 bases not matched to a gene. Looked up from germline, CDR1 is ENHRY and CDR2 is SYGVKD. This CDR3 is 16 amino acids long. The CDR3 is CAITNSSGRNYNEQFF. The CDR3 nucleotides read TGTGCCATCACCAATTCTAGCGGGAGGAACTACAATGAGCAGTTCTTC.

The rearrangement links TRBV28 to TRBJ2-1; D gene ambiguous. Germline CDR1 reads MDHEN; CDR2 reads SYDVKM. There are 12 residues in the CDR3. V was clipped by 4 bases and J by 10 bases, with 11 bases between them. The CDR3 nucleotides are TGTGCCAGCAGTTCTGGTCTAGTGGAGCAGTTCTTC. Protein product: CASSSGLVEQFF.

The V and J genes are TRBV7-2 and TRBJ2-6; D perhaps matches TRBD1 (5 bases). This CDR3 comprises 13 residues. V gave up 10 bases and J gave up 2 bases, with 9 bases separating them. CDR1 is SGHTA, CDR2 FQGNSA, per germline. The CDR3 is CATRAPGANVLTF. The CDR3 DNA reads as TGTGCCACCAGGGCTCCTGGGGCCAACGTCCTGACTTTC.

The chain uses TRBV2 and TRBJ2-1; D is perhaps TRBD1 (5 bases). The CDR3 spans 14 residues. With 4 bases removed from V and 2 bases from J, the gap between germline ends came to 9 bases. Per germline, CDR1 SNHLY and CDR2 FYNNEI. This chain's CDR3 is CASSGGVTYNEQFF. The CDR3 nucleotides are TGTGCCAGCAGTGGGGGCGTCACCTACAATGAGCAGTTCTTC.

The rearrangement links TRBV4-3 to TRBJ1-6, with 9 bases matching TRBD1. The CDR3 totals 15 residues. The V gene's germline CDR1 is LGHNA and CDR2 YSLEER. J lost 10 bases, V lost 4 bases, and 8 bases had no gene match. The CDR3 coding sequence is TGCGCCAGCAGCCTTCAACAGGGGGCCGGGTCACCCCTCCACTTT. The encoded protein is CASSLQQGAGSPLHF.

CDR3 nucleotide sequence: TGTGCCAGCTCACCACTCGAAGCGCGCTCTGGAAACACCATATATTTT. Protein: CASSPLEARSGNTIYF. The chain carries TRBV18 and TRBJ1-3; D gene ambiguous. The CDR3 consists of 16 residues. Trimming removed 1 base from V and 0 bases from J, with 10 bases in between. Germline lookup yields CDR1 KGHSH and CDR2 LQKENI.

For the CDR3, the DNA is TGTGCCAGCAGTCTGGGGCGGGGTCTCTCAGAGACCCAGTACTTC. This codes for CASSLGRGLSETQYF. The genes are TRBV5-6 and TRBJ2-5; a weak D match, TRBD2 (6 bases). V was shortened by 5 bases and J by 4 bases, with 18 bases between the two germline ends. The germline gives CDR1 SGHDT, CDR2 YYEEEE. The CDR3 consists of 15 residues.

The chain is built from TRBV7-3 and TRBJ2-1; TRBD2 might be the D (6 bases). Trimming stripped 6 bases from V and 6 bases from J, with 18 bases between. This CDR3 is built from 15 residues. The V gene's germline CDR1 is SGHTA and CDR2 FQGTGA. The CDR3 spells CASREGAGLGNEQFF. The DNA of the CDR3 is TGTGCCAGCAGGGAAGGGGCGGGACTCGGCAATGAGCAGTTCTTC. The variable domain in full, completed from reference TRBV7-3 and TRBJ2-1, reads GAGVSQTPSNKVTEKGKYVELRCDPISGHTALYWYRQSLGQGPEFLIYFQGTGAADDSGLPNDRFFAVRPEGSVSTLKIQRTERGDSAVYLCASREGAGLGNEQFFGPGTRLTVL.

This rearrangement joins TRBV7-9 to TRBJ1-2; D might be TRBD1 (6 bases). Trimming cost V 2 bases and J 7 bases, with 17 bases left between them. In germline, CDR1 is SEHNR, CDR2 FQNEAQ (reference sequence). The CDR3 is 15 amino acids. The CDR3 spells CASSLRADGGGGYTF. The CDR3 bases are TGTGCCAGCAGCTTAAGGGCGGATGGGGGCGGTGGCTACACCTTC.

This rearrangement joins TRBV19 to TRBJ1-5, with D unresolved. The CDR3 contains 13 residues. Germline CDR1 is LNHDA and CDR2 is SQIVND (reference sequence). With 6 bases removed from V and 3 bases from J, the gap between germline ends came to 9 bases. CDR3 in amino acids: CASSQAINQPQHF. In nucleotides, the CDR3 is TGTGCCAGTAGCCAGGCTATCAATCAGCCCCAGCATTTT.

V gene TRBV15 combines with J gene TRBJ2-3; the match to TRBD1 covers 7 bases. The length of the CDR3 is 15 residues. Germline-derived CDR1 and CDR2 are LNHNV and YYDKDF (reference sequence). With V trimmed by 0 bases and J by 2 bases, 2 bases remained unmatched. The CDR3 nucleotides read TGTGCCACCAGCAGAGACGGGACAGACACAGATACGCAGTATTTT. The encoded protein is CATSRDGTDTDTQYF.